The source of this T cell receptor beta chain is a study of control samples from healthy donors and cancer patients. Sequenced by immunoSEQ multiplex PCR; TCRdb stores in-frame clones only, minus some. The sample yields about 78,000 clones, roughly 89% seen once. The germline CDR1 and CDR2 sequences are LNHDA and SQIVND (reference sequence). The CDR3 covers 15 residues. Germline trimming cut 3 bases from V and 7 bases from J; bases unmatched to any gene: 11. The source material was blood. V is TRBV19 and J is TRBJ1-1; TRBD1 aligns across 7 bases. The source of this sequence is an older woman in good health. The CDR3 spells CASSITGTARLEAFF. CDR3 DNA: TGTGCCAGTAGTATTACCGGGACAGCCAGACTTGAAGCTTTCTTT.